This T cell receptor (beta chain) is drawn from a study of CD8 T cells in Susac syndrome. Random hexamers primed reverse transcription of roughly 0.5 to 1 ug RNA. A multiplex approach, immunoSEQ multiplex PCR, amplified TCR beta CDR3 across 54 Vbeta and 13 Jbeta. TCRdb reanalysed the immunoSEQ multiplex PCR reads using MiXCR and keeps one entry per CDR3 protein. The data show about 400,000 distinct CDR3 sequences, approximately 85% seen once. The authors sequenced TCR beta from blood CD8+ and CD4+ T cells. The multiple sclerosis controls were treatment-naive patients with relapsing-remitting disease that was stable or active. The TCR was taken from a human donor with multiple sclerosis. The sequenced sample was CD8+ T cells from PBMCs.

CDR3 amino acids: CASSAGDPYEQYF. CDR3 DNA: TGTGCCAGCAGCGCAGGCGACCCCTACGAGCAGTACTTC. This chain connects TRBV9 to TRBJ2-7; the D is unclear. Germline values: CDR1 SGDLS, CDR2 YYNGEE. The CDR3 has 13 residues. Trimming pared 3 bases from V and 2 bases from J, leaving 9 bases between.